The 23 T cell receptor beta chains presented below share a single source sample, sequenced in a study of cytomegalovirus exposure and HLA in healthy donors. The PCR used 60 Vbeta and 13 Jbeta primers. Some clones are missing from TCRdb's copy, which holds only in-frame ones; the method was immunoSEQ multiplex PCR. The sample lists 130,000 to 150,000 clones; 75% to 85% were seen once. Sequencing was performed on PBMCs. Every receptor here comes from a man between 35 and 55 years old in good health and CMV-seronegative.

Concerning this clone itself: Different DNA sequences within this sample yield the same CDR3. J is TRBJ1-6 and V is TRBV4-2, with 10 bases identical to TRBD1. V shed 0 bases and J 7 bases; nucleotides not matched to a gene: 6. CDR1 is LGHNA and CDR2 is YNFKEQ in the germline V gene. The CDR3 is made up of 17 amino acids. The DNA for the CDR3 is TGTGCCAGCAGCCAAGATTCGGGACAGGGGAACAATTCACCCCTCCACTTT. Its protein is CASSQDSGQGNNSPLHF.

The chain employs TRBV9 and TRBJ2-2; 14 nucleotides agree with TRBD2. The CDR3 is made up of 16 amino acids. The V segment lost 4 bases and the J segment 5 bases; nucleotides outside the gene matches: 4. The germline CDR1 and CDR2 sequences are SGDLS and YYNGEE. The CDR3 nucleotides read TGTGCCAGCAGCACCCGACTAGCGGGGGGGACCGGGGAGCTGTTTTTT. It codes for CASSTRLAGGTGELFF.

The V call is TRBV19, the J call TRBJ1-3; 7 nucleotides line up with TRBD1. CDR1 is LNHDA, CDR2 SQIVND, per germline (reference sequence). The CDR3 spans 16 residues. With V trimmed by 3 bases and J by 0 bases, 5 bases remained unmatched. The CDR3, as DNA: TGTGCCAGTAGTATCCGGGCAGGGGGCTCTGGAAACACCATATATTTT. It codes for CASSIRAGGSGNTIYF.

This clone has more than one count but fewer than ten. The V call is TRBV11-2, the J call TRBJ1-5; 8 bases agree with TRBD1. This CDR3 has 16 residues. V gave up 5 bases and J gave up 1 base; unmatched junction bases: 7. Germline-derived CDR1 and CDR2 are SGHAT and FQNNGV. The CDR3 region is CASSEGTGRSNQPQHF. The DNA for the CDR3 is TGTGCCAGCAGCGAAGGGACAGGAAGAAGCAATCAGCCCCAGCATTTT.

CDR3 region: CASSARWPDEKLFF. DNA for the CDR3: TGCGCCAGCAGCGCCAGGTGGCCCGATGAAAAACTGTTTTTT. The rearrangement joins TRBV5-1 to TRBJ1-4; unclear D gene. CDR1 is SGHRS, CDR2 YFSETQ, per germline. V lost 4 bases, J lost 6 bases, and 13 bases lay in between. This CDR3 contains 14 residues.

Only one count was recorded for this clone. The rearrangement joins TRBV6-5 to TRBJ1-1, with D maybe TRBD1 (6 bases). From germline, CDR1 is MNHEY and CDR2 SVGAGI. V shed 7 bases and J shed 4 bases, with 19 bases lying between them. The CDR3 sequence is 15 residues long. CDR3 in amino acids: CASNPLDSLFTEAFF. The CDR3 DNA reads TGTGCCAGCAATCCCCTGGACAGTTTGTTCACTGAAGCTTTCTTT.

In nucleotides, the CDR3 is TGTGCCAGTAGTCAACAGGGGCAACACGAGCAGTACTTC. It yields the protein CASSQQGQHEQYF. The chain links TRBV19 to TRBJ2-7; 7 bases align to TRBD1. The CDR3 consists of 13 residues. Germline V gene data show CDR1 as LNHDA and CDR2 as SQIVND (reference sequence). Germline trimming cut 5 bases from V and 5 bases from J; bases unmatched to any gene: 6. The full variable domain, in which reference TRBV19 and TRBJ2-7 provide the parts outside the CDR3, is DGGITQSPKYLFRKEGQNVTLSCEQNLNHDAMYWYRQDPGQGLRLIYYSQIVNDFQKGDIAEGYSVSREKKESFPLTVTSAQKNPTAFYLCASSQQGQHEQYFGPGTRLTVT.

CDR3 loop: CASSLARDRVRNEQFF. For the CDR3, the DNA is TGCGCCAGCAGCTTGGCTAGGGACAGGGTTCGTAATGAGCAGTTCTTC. V and J are TRBV5-1 and TRBJ2-1, with 9 bases aligning to TRBD1. Germline CDR1 is SGHRS and CDR2 is YFSETQ. The CDR3 length is 16 residues. With 0 bases clipped from V and 7 bases from J, the junction kept 8 bases outside the gene matches.

Here the CDR3 reads CASSLSLNTEAFF. The CDR3 DNA reads as TGTGCCAGCAGCTTATCGTTAAACACTGAAGCTTTCTTT. This chain links TRBV11-3 with TRBJ1-1; D unresolved. Trimming left V 2 bases short and J 2 bases short, with 6 bases between. Per germline, CDR1 SGHNT and CDR2 YENEEA. This CDR3 is 13 amino acids long.

The chain carries TRBV2 and TRBJ2-7, with D possibly matching TRBD1 (6 bases). The germline V gene encodes CDR1 SNHLY and CDR2 FYNNEI. Trimming pared 6 bases from V and 2 bases from J, leaving 11 bases between. The CDR3 extends over 13 amino acids. The CDR3 sequence is CASRLDSTYEQYF. DNA of the CDR3: TGTGCCAGCAGATTGGACAGTACCTACGAGCAGTACTTC. The variable domain in full, completed from reference TRBV2 and TRBJ2-7, reads EPEVTQTPSHQVTQMGQEVILRCVPISNHLYFYWYRQILGQKVEFLVSFYNNEISEKSEIFDDQFSVERPDGSNFTLKIRSTKLEDSAMYFCASRLDSTYEQYFGPGTRLTVT.

This chain connects TRBV7-9 to TRBJ2-3; D call uncertain. CDR1 and CDR2 (germline): SEHNR, FQNEAQ (reference sequence). Trimming removed 5 bases at V and 1 base at J, with 7 bases between. The CDR3 loop spans 13 amino acids. The CDR3 spells CASSPVRTDTQYF. CDR3 in DNA: TGTGCCAGCAGCCCGGTACGCACAGATACGCAGTATTTT.

Regarding this clone: The sample contains more than one DNA sequence encoding this CDR3. The rearrangement joins TRBV5-1 to TRBJ2-1, with 7 positions matching TRBD1. V was clipped by 0 bases and J by 5 bases; unmatched bases: 5. Germline CDR1 reads SGHRS; CDR2 reads YFSETQ. The CDR3 loop spans 15 amino acids. In nucleotides, the CDR3 is TGCGCCAGCAGCTTGGACAGGGGCGCTAACAATGAGCAGTTCTTC. It is translated as CASSLDRGANNEQFF.

This clone has only a few counts. The chain links TRBV5-1 to TRBJ2-1; 8 bases line up with TRBD1. Trimming took 4 bases from V and 8 from J; bases not matched to a gene: 5. Germline-derived CDR1 and CDR2 are SGHRS and YFSETQ. This CDR3 has 13 amino acids. The CDR3 sequence is CASSRTGLYEQFF. The CDR3 nucleotides are TGCGCCAGCAGCCGGACAGGGCTCTATGAGCAGTTCTTC.

The chain couples TRBV7-9 to TRBJ1-5; D not resolved. The CDR3 covers 15 residues. Germline CDR1 is SEHNR and CDR2 is FQNEAQ (reference sequence). V gave up 4 bases and J gave up 5 bases, with 15 bases separating them. The CDR3 DNA sequence: TGTGCCAGCAGCTGGTTATCCGCGAACGATCAGCCCCAGCATTTT. It encodes CASSWLSANDQPQHF.

The gene calls are TRBV28 and TRBJ1-1; D unclear. The V end lost 8 bases, the J end lost 1 base, and 11 bases lay between the germline ends. The CDR3 totals 13 residues. Per germline, CDR1 MDHEN and CDR2 SYDVKM. The CDR3 DNA reads TGTGCCAGCGCCAATTCACAGAACACTGAAGCTTTCTTT. Translating gives CASANSQNTEAFF.

The chain joins TRBV7-9 to TRBJ2-2, with D maybe TRBD2 (5 bases). CDR3 length: 15 amino acids. In germline, CDR1 is SEHNR, CDR2 FQNEAQ (reference sequence). Trimming pared 5 bases from V and 5 bases from J, leaving 15 bases between. CDR3 region: CASSEGRRKTGELFF. CDR3 in DNA: TGTGCCAGCAGCGAGGGCCGTAGGAAGACCGGGGAGCTGTTTTTT.

The rearrangement uses TRBV5-4 and TRBJ2-7; 7 bases align to TRBD2. The V and J ends lost 5 bases and 3 bases, in that order; junction bases with no gene match: 11. This CDR3 is built from 15 residues. CDR1 is SGHNT, CDR2 YYREEE, per germline (reference sequence). The CDR3 sequence: CASRPAGRGSYEQYF. The CDR3 DNA is TGTGCCAGCAGACCGGCCGGGCGGGGGAGCTACGAGCAGTACTTC.

This chain links TRBV27 with TRBJ1-2; D perhaps matches TRBD1 (6 bases). Germline V gene lookup returns CDR1 MNHEY and CDR2 SMNVEV (reference sequence). This CDR3 is 15 amino acids long. Trimming cost V 0 bases and J 4 bases, with 12 bases left between them. The CDR3 reads CASSLSSAGAYGYTF. The DNA of the CDR3 is TGTGCCAGCAGTTTATCTTCCGCAGGGGCCTATGGCTACACCTTC.

This clone was seen just once. The rearrangement uses TRBV5-8 and TRBJ2-5, with TRBD1 matching over 10 bases. Losses at the gene ends were 1 base for V and 5 bases for J; bases not matched to a gene: 5. CDR1 is SGHTS, CDR2 YDEGEE, per germline. This CDR3 is built from 15 residues. The CDR3, as DNA: TGTGCCAGCAGCTTGAGACAGGGGGCTAGGGAGACCCAGTACTTC. Translating gives CASSLRQGARETQYF.

This clone was observed a handful of times. The genes are TRBV10-1 and TRBJ1-6, with D maybe TRBD1 (6 bases). In germline, CDR1 is WNHNN, CDR2 SYGVQD (reference sequence). The CDR3 runs to 16 residues. The ends were cut back, 8 bases at V and 6 bases at J, with 20 bases in the middle. The CDR3, as DNA: TGCGCCAGCCACCGGGGCCACAGGGAGTTTAATTCACCCCTCCACTTT. It specifies CASHRGHREFNSPLHF.

This chain uses TRBV9 with TRBJ1-1; 8 nucleotides agree with TRBD1. The CDR3 contains 14 residues. Trimming cost V 0 bases and J 4 bases; bases outside gene matches: 2. Germline CDR1 and CDR2: SGDLS and YYNGEE. CDR3 in DNA: TGTGCCAGCAGCGTAGGTGACAGGGGCACTGAAGCTTTCTTT. It yields the protein CASSVGDRGTEAFF.

Notes on this clone: At the DNA level, this CDR3 is encoded by other sequences in the same sample as well. The rearrangement joins TRBV5-1 to TRBJ1-1, with TRBD1 matching 7 bases. V gave up 0 bases and J gave up 2 bases; unmatched junction bases: 1. There are 14 residues in the CDR3. Germline CDR1 is SGHRS and CDR2 is YFSETQ. CDR3 region: CASSLGGGNTEAFF. As DNA, the CDR3 is TGCGCCAGCAGCTTGGGAGGGGGCAACACTGAAGCTTTCTTT.

The chain uses TRBV6-1 and TRBJ2-7, with TRBD2 matching 8 bases. The junction had 1 base not matched to a gene; V was cut back by 0 bases and J by 3 bases. Germline loops: CDR1 MNHNS, CDR2 SASEGT. The CDR3 runs 14 residues. The CDR3 is CASSEASGDYEQYF. CDR3 nucleotides: TGTGCCAGCAGTGAAGCTAGCGGGGACTACGAGCAGTACTTC.